Below, 16 T cell receptor beta chains from the same sample are listed, as sequenced in a study of technical replicates of blood from a handful of donors. Using immunoSEQ multiplex PCR, the repertoire was profiled, and TCRdb retains in-frame clones only, with some absent. This sample carries 65,000 to 90,000 clones, about 94% of them seen once, and the ten largest clones take about 0.4%. The sample was T cells isolated from PBMCs. Every receptor here comes from a human donor in good health.

The chain couples TRBV10-3 to TRBJ1-3; 7 bases map to TRBD1. The CDR3 is 14 residues long. The junction had 0 bases not matched to a gene; V was cut back by 2 bases and J by 2 bases. Germline assignment: CDR1 ENHRY and CDR2 SYGVKD. DNA of the CDR3: TGTGCCATCAGTGAGGGACAGGCTGGAAACACCATATATTTT. Encoded protein: CAISEGQAGNTIYF.

This clone has only a few counts. The rearrangement links TRBV2 to TRBJ2-2; tentatively, D is TRBD2 (6 bases). The CDR3 extends over 13 amino acids. Germline CDR1 reads SNHLY; CDR2 reads FYNNEI. With 8 bases removed from V and 6 bases from J, the gap between germline ends came to 13 bases. CDR3 protein: CASLDYRAGELFF. CDR3 nucleotide sequence: TGTGCCAGCCTGGACTACCGGGCCGGGGAGCTGTTTTTT. The whole variable domain, filled in from reference TRBV2 and TRBJ2-2, reads EPEVTQTPSHQVTQMGQEVILRCVPISNHLYFYWYRQILGQKVEFLVSFYNNEISEKSEIFDDQFSVERPDGSNFTLKIRSTKLEDSAMYFCASLDYRAGELFFGEGSRLTVL.

The chain couples TRBV13 to TRBJ2-3; 9 positions match TRBD2. The CDR3 has 16 amino acids. CDR1 and CDR2 from the germline V gene are PRHDT and FYEKMQ (reference sequence). V lost 1 base and J lost 2; bases outside the gene matches: 4. CDR3: CASSLDSGSITDTQYF. The CDR3 region has the DNA TGTGCCAGCAGCTTAGATAGCGGGAGTATCACAGATACGCAGTATTTT. Full variable domain (outside the CDR3, taken from reference TRBV13 and TRBJ2-3): AAGVIQSPRHLIKEKRETATLKCYPIPRHDTVYWYQQGPGQDPQFLISFYEKMQSDKGSIPDRFSAQQFSDYHSELNMSSLELGDSALYFCASSLDSGSITDTQYFGPGTRLTVL.

This chain joins TRBV28 and TRBJ1-2; D is possibly TRBD1 (5 bases). Trimming pared 6 bases from V and 8 bases from J, leaving 19 bases between. The CDR3 length is 14 residues. CDR1 and CDR2 (germline): MDHEN, SYDVKM. Here the CDR3 reads CASRLTTRASGYTF. The DNA for the CDR3 is TGTGCCAGCAGGTTGACAACCAGGGCCTCCGGCTACACCTTC.

CDR3 nucleotide sequence: TGTGCCAGCAGCCAAGGTTCGTCAGGGGGAGGTCCCTCCTACAATGAGCAGTTCTTC. The encoded protein is CASSQGSSGGGPSYNEQFF. This chain links TRBV4-2 with TRBJ2-1; possibly TRBD1 for D (7 bases). V was cut by 1 base and J by 0 bases, with 19 bases left in between. The CDR3 totals 19 residues. The germline V gene has CDR1 LGHNA and CDR2 YNFKEQ.

The chain has TRBV5-8 and TRBJ2-7, with 10 positions matching TRBD2. The trim removed 4 bases at V and 1 base at J, leaving 11 bases unmatched. Germline-derived CDR1 and CDR2 are SGHTS and YDEGEE. The CDR3 runs to 17 residues. The CDR3 coding sequence is TGTGCCAGCAGCGACCGGGTAGGACTAGCGGAGTCCTACGAGCAGTACTTC. The encoded protein is CASSDRVGLAESYEQYF.

The V call is TRBV7-9, the J call TRBJ1-2, with unresolved D. The germline V gene encodes CDR1 SEHNR and CDR2 FQNEAQ (reference sequence). The V and J ends lost 1 base and 4 bases respectively, with 13 bases between them. The CDR3 contains 15 residues. DNA for the CDR3: TGTGCCAGCAGCTTAGTCATCGGGGAGATCTATGGCTACACCTTC. This codes for CASSLVIGEIYGYTF.

The chain couples TRBV7-3 to TRBJ1-1; D not certain. With 1 base removed from V and 6 bases from J, the gap between germline ends came to 9 bases. Per the germline V gene, CDR1 is SGHTA and CDR2 is FQGTGA. The CDR3 runs to 13 residues. The CDR3 is CASSLISGSEAFF. The CDR3 DNA sequence: TGTGCCAGCAGCTTAATATCGGGGTCTGAAGCTTTCTTT.

The chain is built from TRBV28 and TRBJ2-3; perhaps TRBD2 as D (6 bases). From germline, CDR1 is MDHEN and CDR2 SYDVKM. The CDR3 sequence is 16 residues long. Between the trimmed V and J ends, which lost 6 bases and 0 bases, there was a span of 16 bases. The CDR3 DNA follows: TGTGCCAGCAGCCCCCCGGGGACTCCAAGCACAGATACGCAGTATTTT. It yields the protein CASSPPGTPSTDTQYF.

The genes are TRBV7-6 and TRBJ2-1; TRBD2 is a possible D gene (6 bases). Germline V gene data show CDR1 as SGHVS and CDR2 as FNYEAQ. The CDR3 is 14 amino acids. V dropped 5 bases and J dropped 7 bases, with 15 bases sitting between them. The CDR3, as DNA: TGTGCCAGCAGCCCATCGGGCGGGACGAATGAGCAGTTCTTC. Translating it yields CASSPSGGTNEQFF.

This chain joins TRBV7-2 and TRBJ2-5, with no clear D. Per the germline V gene, CDR1 is SGHTA and CDR2 is FQGNSA. This CDR3 is 12 amino acids long. With 2 bases removed from V and 7 bases from J, the gap between germline ends came to 8 bases. The DNA of the CDR3 is TGTGCCAGCAGCTTATTACTTGGGACCCAGTACTTC. Its protein is CASSLLLGTQYF.

The CDR3 region has the DNA TGCGCCAGCAGCTTGGTAGCGGGAGCTCACAATGAGCAGTTCTTC. Translated, it gives CASSLVAGAHNEQFF. The V call is TRBV5-1, the J call TRBJ2-1, with 9 positions matching TRBD2. Germline CDR1 reads SGHRS; CDR2 reads YFSETQ. The CDR3 is 15 amino acids. J lost 5 bases, V lost 0 bases, and 3 bases had no gene match.

The CDR3 nucleotides are TGTGCCAGTAGTATGGGCACCACAGATACGCAGTATTTT. Translation gives CASSMGTTDTQYF. The chain is built from TRBV19 and TRBJ2-3; D gene ambiguous. The V and J ends lost 3 bases and 2 bases respectively, with 6 bases between them. CDR1 and CDR2 from the germline V gene are LNHDA and SQIVND (reference sequence). The CDR3 is 13 residues long.

V and J are TRBV5-5 and TRBJ2-5; 7 nucleotides match TRBD1. Germline-derived CDR1 and CDR2 are SGHKS and YYEKEE (reference sequence). V trimming: 1 base; J trimming: 6 bases; junction bases outside the gene matches: 9. CDR3 size: 15 residues. This chain's CDR3 is CASSLTGTDMKTQYF. Here the CDR3 DNA reads TGTGCCAGCAGCTTGACCGGGACAGATATGAAGACCCAGTACTTC. The full variable domain, with the rest looked up from reference TRBV5-5 and TRBJ2-5, is DAGVTQSPTHLIKTRGQQVTLRCSPISGHKSVSWYQQVLGQGPQFIFQYYEKEERGRGNFPDRFSARQFPNYSSELNVNALLLGDSALYLCASSLTGTDMKTQYFGPGTRLLVL.

J is TRBJ1-4 and V is TRBV27; 8 bases line up with TRBD1. Germline CDR1 is MNHEY and CDR2 is SMNVEV (reference sequence). The CDR3 loop spans 16 amino acids. V lost 8 bases and J lost 0; bases outside the gene matches: 8. The CDR3 DNA follows: TGTGCCAGCGCTCTTGGACAGGGCGCAACTAATGAAAAACTGTTTTTT. This translates into CASALGQGATNEKLFF.

The J gene is TRBJ2-4, the V gene TRBV7-9; D uncertain. V was cut by 6 bases and J by 0 bases, with 9 bases left in between. The CDR3 spans 14 residues. The V gene's germline CDR1 is SEHNR and CDR2 FQNEAQ (reference sequence). The CDR3 loop reads CASSDFLAKNIQYF. CDR3 nucleotides: TGTGCCAGCAGTGACTTCCTAGCCAAAAACATTCAGTACTTC.